This TCR beta chain was observed in a study of naive and memory T cell subsets. Findings and limits, study-wide: Especially in CD8 cells, naive repertoires contained a few larger clonotypes, possibly CD45RA-re-expressing memory cells.

This clonotype was counted a few times. Its matching antigen is unknown. Two oligonucleotides, mixed equimolar, formed the beta constant-region primer covering TRBC1 and TRBC2. Four rounds of PCR amplified the ligated cDNA using nested alpha and beta constant-region primers plus SP2. TCRdb itself ran the UMI-ligation and nested PCR reads through MiXCR, one entry per CDR3 protein. The data show roughly 140,000 distinct CDR3 sequences, under 25% seen once. The junction had 8 bases not matched to a gene; V was cut back by 0 bases and J by 3 bases. Germline loops: CDR1 MNHEY, CDR2 SVGAGI. The CDR3 extends over 17 amino acids.

The V gene is TRBV6-5, the J gene TRBJ2-7, with TRBD2 identical over 10 bases. The sample consisted of naive CD8+ T cells from blood. This clonotype was obtained from a human donor in good health. The CDR3 DNA reads TGTGCCAGCAGTTACTCGCCTCCCGCTAGCGGGGGCTACGAGCAGTACTTC. Protein: CASSYSPPASGGYEQYF.